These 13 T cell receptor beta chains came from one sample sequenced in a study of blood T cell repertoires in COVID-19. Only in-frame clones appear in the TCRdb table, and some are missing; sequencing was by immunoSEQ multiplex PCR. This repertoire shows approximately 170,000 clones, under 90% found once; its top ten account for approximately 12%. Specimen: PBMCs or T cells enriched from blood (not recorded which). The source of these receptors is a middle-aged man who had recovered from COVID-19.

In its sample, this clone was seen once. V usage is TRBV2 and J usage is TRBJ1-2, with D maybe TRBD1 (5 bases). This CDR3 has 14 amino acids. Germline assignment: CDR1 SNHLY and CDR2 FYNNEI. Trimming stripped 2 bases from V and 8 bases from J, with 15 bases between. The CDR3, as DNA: TGTGCCAGCAGTGAATGGGGAGGGGTGGGAGGCTACACCTTC. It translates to CASSEWGGVGGYTF. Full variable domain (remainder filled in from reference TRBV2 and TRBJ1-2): EPEVTQTPSHQVTQMGQEVILRCVPISNHLYFYWYRQILGQKVEFLVSFYNNEISEKSEIFDDQFSVERPDGSNFTLKIRSTKLEDSAMYFCASSEWGGVGGYTFGSGTRLTVV.

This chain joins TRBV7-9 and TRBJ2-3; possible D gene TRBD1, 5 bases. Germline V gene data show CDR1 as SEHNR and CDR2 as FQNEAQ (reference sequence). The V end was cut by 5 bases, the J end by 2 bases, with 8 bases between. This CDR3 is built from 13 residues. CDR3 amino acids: CASSPGITDTQYF. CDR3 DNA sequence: TGTGCCAGCAGCCCAGGGATCACAGATACGCAGTATTTT. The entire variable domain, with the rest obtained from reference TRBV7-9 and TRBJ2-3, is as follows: DTGVSQNPRHKITKRGQNVTFRCDPISEHNRLYWYRQTLGQGPEFLTYFQNEAQLEKSRLLSDRFSAERPKGSFSTLEIQRTEQGDSAMYLCASSPGITDTQYFGPGTRLTVL.

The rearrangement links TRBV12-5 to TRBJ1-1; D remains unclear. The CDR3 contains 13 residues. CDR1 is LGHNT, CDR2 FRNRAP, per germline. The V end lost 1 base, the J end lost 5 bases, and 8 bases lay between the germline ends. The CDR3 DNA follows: TGTGCTAGTGGTTTGGGGGCAGATACTGAAGCTTTCTTT. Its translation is CASGLGADTEAFF. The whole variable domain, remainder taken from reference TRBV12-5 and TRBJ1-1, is DARVTQTPRHKVTEMGQEVTMRCQPILGHNTVFWYRQTMMQGLELLAYFRNRAPLDDSGMPKDRFSAEMPDATLATLKIQPSEPRDSAVYFCASGLGADTEAFFGQGTRLTVV.

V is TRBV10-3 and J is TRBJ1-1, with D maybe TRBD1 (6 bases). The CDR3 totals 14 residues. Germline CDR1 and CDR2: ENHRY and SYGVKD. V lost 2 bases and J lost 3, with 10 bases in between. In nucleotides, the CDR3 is TGTGCCATCAGTGAGAACAGGGATGACACTGAAGCTTTCTTT. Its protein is CAISENRDDTEAFF.

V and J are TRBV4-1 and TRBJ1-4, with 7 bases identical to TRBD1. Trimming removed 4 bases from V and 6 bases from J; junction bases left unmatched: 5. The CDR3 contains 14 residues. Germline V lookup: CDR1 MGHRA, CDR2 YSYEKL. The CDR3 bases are TGCGCCAGCAGCCCCAGGGGGAATCATGAAAAACTGTTTTTT. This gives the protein CASSPRGNHEKLFF.

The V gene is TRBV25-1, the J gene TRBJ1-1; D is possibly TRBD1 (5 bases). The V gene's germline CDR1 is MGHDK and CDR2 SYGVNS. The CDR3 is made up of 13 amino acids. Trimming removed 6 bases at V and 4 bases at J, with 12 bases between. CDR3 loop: CASRLTESTEAFF. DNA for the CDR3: TGTGCCAGCAGACTGACAGAAAGCACTGAAGCTTTCTTT.

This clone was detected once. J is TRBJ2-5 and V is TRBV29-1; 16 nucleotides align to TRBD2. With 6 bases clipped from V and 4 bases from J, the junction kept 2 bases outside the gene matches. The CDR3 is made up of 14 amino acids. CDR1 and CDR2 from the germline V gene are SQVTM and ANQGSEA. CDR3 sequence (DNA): TGCAGCGTCGGGACTAGCGGGGGGGCAGAGACCCAGTACTTC. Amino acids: CSVGTSGGAETQYF.

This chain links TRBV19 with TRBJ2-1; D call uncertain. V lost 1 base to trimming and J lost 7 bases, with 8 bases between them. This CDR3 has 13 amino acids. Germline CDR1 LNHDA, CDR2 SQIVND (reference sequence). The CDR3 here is CASSIARLNEQFF. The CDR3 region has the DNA TGTGCCAGTAGTATAGCCAGGTTGAATGAGCAGTTCTTC.

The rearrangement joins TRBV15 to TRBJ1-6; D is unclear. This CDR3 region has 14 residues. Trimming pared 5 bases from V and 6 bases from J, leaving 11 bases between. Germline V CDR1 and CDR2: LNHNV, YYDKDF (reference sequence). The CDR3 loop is CATSLLTSNSPLHF. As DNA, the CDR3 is TGTGCCACCAGCTTGCTCACCAGTAATTCACCCCTCCACTTT. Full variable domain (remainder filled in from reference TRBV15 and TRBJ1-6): DAMVIQNPRYQVTQFGKPVTLSCSQTLNHNVMYWYQQKSSQAPKLLFHYYDKDFNNEADTPDNFQSRRPNTSFCFLDIRSPGLGDTAMYLCATSLLTSNSPLHFGNGTRLTVT.

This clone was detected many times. The CDR3 sequence is CATRGTGGYGYTF. The CDR3 bases are TGTGCCACCAGGGGGACAGGGGGCTATGGCTACACCTTC. This chain joins TRBV6-5 and TRBJ1-2; 11 nucleotides align to TRBD1. CDR3 length: 13 amino acids. Germline CDR1 is MNHEY and CDR2 is SVGAGI. J gave up 4 bases and V 10 bases, and 5 bases lay outside the gene matches.

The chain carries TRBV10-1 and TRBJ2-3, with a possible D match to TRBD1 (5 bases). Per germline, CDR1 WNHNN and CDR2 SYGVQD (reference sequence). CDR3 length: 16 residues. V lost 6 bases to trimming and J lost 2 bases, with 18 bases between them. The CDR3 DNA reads TGCGCCAGCAGCCCACAGGCAGGGCACCTCACAGATACGCAGTATTTT. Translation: CASSPQAGHLTDTQYF.

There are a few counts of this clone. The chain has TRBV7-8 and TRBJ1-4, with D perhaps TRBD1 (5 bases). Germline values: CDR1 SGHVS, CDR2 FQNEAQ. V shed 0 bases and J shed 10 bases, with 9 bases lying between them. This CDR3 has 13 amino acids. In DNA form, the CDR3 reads TGTGCCAGCAGCTTAGCGGGGCGGGGAAAACTGTTTTTT. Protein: CASSLAGRGKLFF.

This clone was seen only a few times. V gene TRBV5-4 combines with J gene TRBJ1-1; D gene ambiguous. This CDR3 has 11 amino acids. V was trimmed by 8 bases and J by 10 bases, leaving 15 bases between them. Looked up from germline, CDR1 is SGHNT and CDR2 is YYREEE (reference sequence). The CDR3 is CASSGEGRAFF. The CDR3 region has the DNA TGTGCCAGTTCCGGCGAGGGCAGAGCTTTCTTT.